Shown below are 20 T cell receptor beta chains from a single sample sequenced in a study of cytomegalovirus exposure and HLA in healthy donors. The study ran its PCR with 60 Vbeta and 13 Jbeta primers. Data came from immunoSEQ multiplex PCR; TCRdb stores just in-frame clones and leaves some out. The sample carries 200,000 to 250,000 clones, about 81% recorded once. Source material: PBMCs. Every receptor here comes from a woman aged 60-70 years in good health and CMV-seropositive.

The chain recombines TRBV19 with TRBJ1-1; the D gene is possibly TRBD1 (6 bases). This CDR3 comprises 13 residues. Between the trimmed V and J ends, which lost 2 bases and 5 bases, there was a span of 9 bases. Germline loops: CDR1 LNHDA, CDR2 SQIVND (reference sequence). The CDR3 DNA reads TGTGCCAGTAGTATATGGGACATGACTGAAGCTTTCTTT. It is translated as CASSIWDMTEAFF.

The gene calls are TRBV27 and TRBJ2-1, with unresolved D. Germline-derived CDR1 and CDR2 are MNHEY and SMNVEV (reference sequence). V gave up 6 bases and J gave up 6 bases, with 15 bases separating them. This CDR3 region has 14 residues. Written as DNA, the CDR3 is TGTGCCAGCAGCCTGACTCGGTTTGGCAATGAGCAGTTCTTC. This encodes CASSLTRFGNEQFF.

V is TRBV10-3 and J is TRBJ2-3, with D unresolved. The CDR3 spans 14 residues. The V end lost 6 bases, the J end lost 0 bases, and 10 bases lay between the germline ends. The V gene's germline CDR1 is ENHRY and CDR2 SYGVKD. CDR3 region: CAISPSSSTDTQYF. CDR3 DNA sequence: TGTGCCATCAGCCCCTCTTCTAGCACAGATACGCAGTATTTT.

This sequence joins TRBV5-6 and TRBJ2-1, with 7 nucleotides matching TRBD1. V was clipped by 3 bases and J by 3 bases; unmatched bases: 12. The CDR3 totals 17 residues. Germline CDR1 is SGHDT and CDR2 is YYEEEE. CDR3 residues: CASSSTGLGRGYNEQFF. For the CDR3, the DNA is TGTGCCAGCAGCTCGACAGGGCTGGGTCGCGGCTACAATGAGCAGTTCTTC.

The CDR3 protein is CASSTDRAISQPQHF. CDR3 bases: TGTGCCAGTAGTACGGACAGGGCTATAAGTCAGCCCCAGCATTTT. The V call is TRBV19, the J call TRBJ1-5; 8 nucleotides line up with TRBD1. Per germline, CDR1 LNHDA and CDR2 SQIVND (reference sequence). The CDR3 totals 15 residues. The junction had 8 bases not matched to a gene; V was cut back by 4 bases and J by 6 bases. Filled out from reference TRBV19 and TRBJ1-5, the complete variable domain reads DGGITQSPKYLFRKEGQNVTLSCEQNLNHDAMYWYRQDPGQGLRLIYYSQIVNDFQKGDIAEGYSVSREKKESFPLTVTSAQKNPTAFYLCASSTDRAISQPQHFGDGTRLSIL.

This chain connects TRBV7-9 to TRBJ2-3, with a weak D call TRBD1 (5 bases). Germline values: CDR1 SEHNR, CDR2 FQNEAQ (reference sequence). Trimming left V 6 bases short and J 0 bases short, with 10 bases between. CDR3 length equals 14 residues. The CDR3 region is CASSQGRSTDTQYF. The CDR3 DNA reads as TGTGCCAGCAGTCAGGGCCGGAGCACAGATACGCAGTATTTT.

CDR3 bases: TGTGCCAGCAGAATGCAGGGGGAGGATGGCTACACCTTC. Translation: CASRMQGEDGYTF. The chain couples TRBV5-4 to TRBJ1-2, with 7 bases identical to TRBD1. In germline, CDR1 is SGHNT, CDR2 YYREEE (reference sequence). J lost 6 bases, V lost 5 bases, and 7 bases had no gene match. The CDR3 has 13 residues.

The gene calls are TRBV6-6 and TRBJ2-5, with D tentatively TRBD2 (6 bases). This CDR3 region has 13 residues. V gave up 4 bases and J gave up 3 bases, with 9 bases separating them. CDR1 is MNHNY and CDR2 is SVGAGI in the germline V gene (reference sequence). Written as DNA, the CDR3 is TGTGCCAGCAGTTCTCGGGGGAAAGAGACCCAGTACTTC. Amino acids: CASSSRGKETQYF.

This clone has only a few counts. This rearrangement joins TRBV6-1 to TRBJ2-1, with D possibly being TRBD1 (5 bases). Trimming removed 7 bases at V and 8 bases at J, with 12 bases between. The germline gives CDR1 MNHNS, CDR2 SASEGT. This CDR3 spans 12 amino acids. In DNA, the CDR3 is TGTGCCAGCATGGGGCTAGTCGATGAGCAGTTCTTC. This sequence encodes CASMGLVDEQFF.

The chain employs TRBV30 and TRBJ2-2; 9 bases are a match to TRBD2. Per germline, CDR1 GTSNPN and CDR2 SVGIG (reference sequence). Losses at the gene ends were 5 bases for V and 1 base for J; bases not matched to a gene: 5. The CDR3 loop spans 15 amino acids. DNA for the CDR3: TGTGCCTGGTCTTTAGCGGGAGTGAACACCGGGGAGCTGTTTTTT. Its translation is CAWSLAGVNTGELFF.

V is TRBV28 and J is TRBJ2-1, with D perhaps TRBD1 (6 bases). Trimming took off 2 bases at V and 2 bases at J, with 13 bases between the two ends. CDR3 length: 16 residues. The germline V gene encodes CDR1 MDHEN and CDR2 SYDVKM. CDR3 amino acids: CASSLGQGTAYNEQFF. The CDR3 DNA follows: TGTGCCAGCAGTTTAGGGCAGGGGACCGCCTACAATGAGCAGTTCTTC.

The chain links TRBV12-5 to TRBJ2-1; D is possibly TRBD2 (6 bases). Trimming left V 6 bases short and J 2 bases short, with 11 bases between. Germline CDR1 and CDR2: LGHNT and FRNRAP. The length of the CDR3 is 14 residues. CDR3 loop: CASGSGGTYNEQFF. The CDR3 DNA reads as TGTGCTAGTGGCAGTGGCGGGACCTACAATGAGCAGTTCTTC.

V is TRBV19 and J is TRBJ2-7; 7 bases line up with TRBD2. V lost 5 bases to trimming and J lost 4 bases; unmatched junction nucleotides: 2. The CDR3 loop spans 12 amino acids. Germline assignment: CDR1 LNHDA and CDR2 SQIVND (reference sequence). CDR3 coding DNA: TGTGCCAGTAGTGGGACTAAATACGAGCAGTACTTC. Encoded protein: CASSGTKYEQYF. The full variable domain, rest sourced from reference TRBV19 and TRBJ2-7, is DGGITQSPKYLFRKEGQNVTLSCEQNLNHDAMYWYRQDPGQGLRLIYYSQIVNDFQKGDIAEGYSVSREKKESFPLTVTSAQKNPTAFYLCASSGTKYEQYFGPGTRLTVT.

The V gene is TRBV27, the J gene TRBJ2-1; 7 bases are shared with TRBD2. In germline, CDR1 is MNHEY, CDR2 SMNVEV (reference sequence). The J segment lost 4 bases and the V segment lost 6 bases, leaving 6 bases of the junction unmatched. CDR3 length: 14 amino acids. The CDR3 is CASSLSGAYNEQFF. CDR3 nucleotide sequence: TGTGCCAGCAGCCTGAGCGGGGCGTACAATGAGCAGTTCTTC.

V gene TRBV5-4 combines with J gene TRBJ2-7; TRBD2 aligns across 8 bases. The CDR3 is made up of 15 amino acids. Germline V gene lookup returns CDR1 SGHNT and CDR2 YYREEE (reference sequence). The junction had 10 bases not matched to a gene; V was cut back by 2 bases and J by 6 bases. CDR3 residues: CASSLNQAGVIEQYF. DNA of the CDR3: TGTGCCAGCAGCTTAAATCAAGCGGGAGTGATCGAGCAGTACTTC.

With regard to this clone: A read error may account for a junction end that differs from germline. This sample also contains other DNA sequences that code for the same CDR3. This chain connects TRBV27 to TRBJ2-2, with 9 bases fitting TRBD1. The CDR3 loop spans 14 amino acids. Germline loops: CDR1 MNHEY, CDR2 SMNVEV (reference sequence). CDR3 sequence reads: CASSDRGFPGELFF. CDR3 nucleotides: TGTGCCAGCAGCGACAGGGGGTTCCCCGGGGAACTGTTTTTT.

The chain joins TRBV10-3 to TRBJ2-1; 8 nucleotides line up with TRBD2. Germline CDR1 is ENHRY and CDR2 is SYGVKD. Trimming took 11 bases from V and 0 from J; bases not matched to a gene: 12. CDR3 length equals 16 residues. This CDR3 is CAATDPSGSSYNEQFF. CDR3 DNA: TGTGCCGCCACCGATCCGAGCGGGAGCTCCTACAATGAGCAGTTCTTC.

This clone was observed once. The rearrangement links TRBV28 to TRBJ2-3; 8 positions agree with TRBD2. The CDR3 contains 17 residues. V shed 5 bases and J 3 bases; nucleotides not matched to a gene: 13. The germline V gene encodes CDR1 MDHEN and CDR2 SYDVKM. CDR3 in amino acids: CASSPMREARRTDTQYF. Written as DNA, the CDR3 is TGTGCCAGCAGTCCGATGCGGGAGGCCCGGAGGACAGATACGCAGTATTTT.

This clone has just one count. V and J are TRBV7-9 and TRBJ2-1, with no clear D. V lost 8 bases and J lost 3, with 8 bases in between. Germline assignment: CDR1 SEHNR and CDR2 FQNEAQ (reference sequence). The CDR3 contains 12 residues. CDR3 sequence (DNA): TGTGCCAGCGGCCTCAACTACAATGAGCAGTTCTTC. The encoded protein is CASGLNYNEQFF.

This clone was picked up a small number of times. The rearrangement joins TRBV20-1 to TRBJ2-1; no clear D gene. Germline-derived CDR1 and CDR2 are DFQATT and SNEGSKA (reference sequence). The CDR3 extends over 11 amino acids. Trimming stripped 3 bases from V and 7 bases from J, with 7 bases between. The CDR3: CSASPVNEQFF. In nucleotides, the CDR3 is TGCAGTGCTAGCCCTGTTAATGAGCAGTTCTTC.